This T cell receptor beta chain was sequenced during a study of beta chain features in type 1 diabetes. What was sequenced were expressed TCRB transcripts, since all of the isolated RNA had been reverse transcribed. Produced via immunoSEQ multiplex PCR; TCRdb's table is partial and in-frame only. The repertoire holds some 350,000 clones, around 10% seen once, with over 0.45% in the top ten. CD45RO/CCR7/CD25/CD127/CD95/CD27 sorting isolated CD4+ naive, central memory, regulatory and stem cell-like memory cells. Whole-study results and caveats: Significant though moderate, a shortening of TCRB CDR3s appeared in all four CD4+ subsets of Type 1 diabetes patients.

CDR3 length: 9 residues. Concerning this clone itself: What it binds is unknown.

The TCR was taken from a man aged 25-40 years with type 1 diabetes. The source material was central memory CD4+ T cells from blood. The chain uses TRBV21-1 and TRBJ1-6; the table's D gene call, TRBD1, was not cross checked with the DNA. TRBV21-1 is marked as a pseudogene. CDR3 in DNA: TGTGCCAGCCCAGGGCCCCTCCACTTT. This gives the protein CASPGPLHF.